This TCR beta chain was obtained from a study of OX40 agonist ivuxolimab in advanced cancers. The study in broad terms: Ivuxolimab, which targeted the costimulatory receptor OX40 (CD134), was an agonistic, fully human IgG2 monoclonal antibody. Among the 52 dose-escalation patients, some 20 had hepatocellular carcinoma, approximately 15 melanoma, 9 renal cell carcinoma and 9 head and neck cancer. The paper describes the monotherapy dose-escalation part (N of about 50 patients) of the phase I trial of ivuxolimab. Prior anti-PD-1, anti-PD-L1 or anti-CTLA-4 therapy was permitted, and checkpoint inhibitors had been received by 40% to 50% of dose-escalation patients. Peripheral TCRbeta sequencing was intended to test whether TCR sequence diversity was altered and clonal T-cell expansion was caused by ivuxolimab. In the dose-escalation cohort, 82.7% of patients were male, and the mean age was approximately 60 years, with a range of roughly 20 to 80. Partial responses were achieved by three dose-escalation patients, of whom one had hepatocellular carcinoma and two had cutaneous melanoma. Intravenous ivuxolimab was administered to patients every 2 weeks at six dose levels: 0.01, 0.1, 0.3, 1.5, 3 and 10 mg/kg.

The research as a whole found: Low levels of normalized T-cell clonal expansion were also shown by some nonresponding patients. Partial responders in the 0.1-3.0 mg/kg groups had among the lowest normalized peripheral clonal expansion, especially among CD8+ T cells. Which antigens the clonally expanded peripheral T cells were specific for was not determined. At doses of 0.1 to 3.0 mg/kg, clonal expansion of both CD4+ and CD8+ T cells in blood was seen between baseline and week 6. On average, CD8+ T cells showed more expanded clones than CD4+ T cells after ivuxolimab.

The CDR3 contains 15 residues, cysteine and phenylalanine counted. The retained sequence is limited to the CDR3, 45 bases, with the frame set at the first base. From the germline V gene (reference sequence), CDR1 is SGHKS and CDR2 is YYEKEE. Trimming at the junction amounts to 4 bases on V and 3 bases on J, and the germline ends lie 17 bases apart. Patients with autoimmune disease history or receiving systemic immunosuppression were excluded from the trial. In every dose cohort, peripheral blood was drawn for TCR sequencing at baseline, cycle 4 day 1, and cycle 7 day 1. The samples were drawn from a first-in-human, open-label, multicenter phase I dose-escalation trial of ivuxolimab. Adults with locally advanced or metastatic head and neck squamous cell, hepatocellular, melanoma or renal cell carcinoma were enrolled in the trial. CD4+ and CD8+ T cells were sorted separately from peripheral blood before TCR sequencing.

Genomic DNA was extracted from sorted cells for sequencing of the TCRbeta CDR3 region. The immunoSEQ Assay was used for sequencing of TCRbeta CDR3 regions. Sourced from immuneACCESS, this table was stored by TCRdb with only in-frame sequences that have V and J called. A share of the clones is absent; for the studies checked, an unresolved V gene accounts for under half, and the remainder has no known explanation. The sample data list 52,000 or so clones, and around 85% of these were observed just once. The top ten clones comprise under 3.5% of the sample. This clone has just a few counts. No antigen is known for it. One base away there is no much larger clone; base qualities are not given.

The source is an adult with an advanced solid tumor such as melanoma, head and neck, liver or kidney cancer. The sequencing here drew on CD4+ or CD8+ T cells sorted from blood, taken in a trial of the OX40 agonist ivuxolimab. The chain was built from TRBV5-5 and TRBJ2-7, and TRBD2 may be the D gene, going by 5 matching bases. The base sequence is TGTGCCAGCAGCGGGAGCCAAGGGCTAATCTACGAGCAGTACTTC. This codes for CASSGSQGLIYEQYF.